Below, one TCR beta chain is given with its context. Antigen unknown. The germline V gene encodes CDR1 SGHDN and CDR2 FVKESK. Trimming pared 4 bases from V and 1 base from J, leaving 7 bases between. This CDR3 has 13 amino acids. The sample originates from a study of radiation and T cells in renal cell carcinoma. The time point: blood 4 weeks post-SBRT, at nephrectomy. The treatment is: 15 Gy SBRT to primary tumor, nephrectomy 4 weeks later. The tumor was a clear cell renal cell carcinoma. Produced via immunoSEQ multiplex PCR; TCRdb's table is partial and in-frame only. The sample includes about 78,000 clones, roughly nine tenths seen only once; the top ten take 5% to 7.5%. Study-wide results and limits: From baseline, blood top tumor clonotypes peaked at 2 weeks post-radiation.

The clonotype comes from a woman between 65 and 79 years old with renal cell carcinoma. V is TRBV14 and J is TRBJ1-1; no clear D gene. Sequences were derived from blood, sampled from a patient whose treatment included radiotherapy and nephrectomy. The CDR3 loop is CASSLRWNTEAFF. DNA of the CDR3: TGTGCCAGCAGCCTCCGTTGGAACACTGAAGCTTTCTTT.